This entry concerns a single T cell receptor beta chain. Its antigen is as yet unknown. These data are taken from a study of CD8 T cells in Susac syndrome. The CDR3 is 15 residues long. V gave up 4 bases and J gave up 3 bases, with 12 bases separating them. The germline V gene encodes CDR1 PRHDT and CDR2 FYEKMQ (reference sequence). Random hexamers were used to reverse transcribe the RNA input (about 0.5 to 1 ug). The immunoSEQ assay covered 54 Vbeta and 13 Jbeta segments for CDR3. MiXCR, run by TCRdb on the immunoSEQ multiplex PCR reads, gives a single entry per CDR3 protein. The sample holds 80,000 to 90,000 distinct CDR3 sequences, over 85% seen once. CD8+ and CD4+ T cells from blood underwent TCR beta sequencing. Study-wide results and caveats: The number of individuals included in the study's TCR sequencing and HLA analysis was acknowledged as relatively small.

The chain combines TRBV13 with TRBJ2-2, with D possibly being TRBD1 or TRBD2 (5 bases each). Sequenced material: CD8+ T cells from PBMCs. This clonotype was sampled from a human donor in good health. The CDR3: CASSSRDPYTGELFF. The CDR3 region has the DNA TGTGCCAGCAGCTCCCGGGACCCATACACCGGGGAGCTGTTTTTT.